These T cell receptor beta chains were read from a single sample in a study of blood T cell repertoires in COVID-19. Produced via immunoSEQ multiplex PCR; TCRdb's table is partial and in-frame only. The table has about 270,000 clones, roughly 93% seen once. Sequenced material: PBMCs or T cells enriched from blood (not recorded which). The receptors here all came from a woman between 35 and 50 years old with acute COVID-19. Both conserved end residues are part of each CDR3. The D gene is left open where the match is weak. Clone size is shown for a subset of rows, as once, few, many or a class of expanded clone.

.,TRBV29-1,TRBJ1-1,TRBD1,TGCAGCGTTGGGGGACAGGGGAATTCTGAAGCTTTCTTT,CSVGGQGNSEAFF
.,TRBV19,TRBJ1-2,TRBD1,TGTGCCAGTAGTATAGAGGGCAGGGGGAACTATGGCTACACCTTC,CASSIEGRGNYGYTF
.,TRBV5-4,TRBJ2-7,TRBD1,TGTGCCAGCAGCTGGACAGGGAACGAGCAGTACTTC,CASSWTGNEQYF
.,TRBV7-2,TRBJ2-5,.,TGTGCCAGCAGCTTAGTTCCAGGGCCCCAAGAGACCCAGTACTTC,CASSLVPGPQETQYF
.,TRBV18,TRBJ2-5,.,TGTGCCAGCTCACCCGACAGACAAGAGACCCAGTACTTC,CASSPDRQETQYF
.,TRBV5-6,TRBJ1-6,TRBD1,TGTGCCAGCAGCTTGGCCGCCGGGACAGGGAATTCACCCCTCCACTTT,CASSLAAGTGNSPLHF
.,TRBV19,TRBJ1-2,TRBD1,TGTGCCAGTAGTATAGGAACAGGGGCCTATGGCTACACCTTC,CASSIGTGAYGYTF
.,TRBV11-1,TRBJ2-1,TRBD2,TGTGCCAGCAGCGCCCTTGTAGCGGGAGGTTACAATGAGCAGTTCTTC,CASSALVAGGYNEQFF
.,TRBV5-4,TRBJ2-2,TRBD2,TGTGCCAGCAGCCGCCCCACTAGCGGAGGGGTCACCGGGGAGCTGTTTTTT,CASSRPTSGGVTGELFF
.,TRBV27,TRBJ1-2,.,TGTGCCAGACCGCCCTTAGCAAGAAAGCGGGCAGACTATGGCTACACCTTC,CARPPLARKRADYGYTF
.,TRBV11-1,TRBJ1-4,.,TGTGCCAGCAGCTCCGACCGGGGAAAACTGTTTTTT,CASSSDRGKLFF
.,TRBV12-3/TRBV12-4,TRBJ1-1,.,TGTGCCAGCAGTTTTCAGGGGAACACTGAAGCTTTCTTT,CASSFQGNTEAFF
.,TRBV6-2/TRBV6-3,TRBJ2-7,TRBD2,TGTGCCAGCAGTGCGGGGGGGGGTACCTACGAGCAGTACTTC,CASSAGGGTYEQYF
.,TRBV15,TRBJ2-3,TRBD2,TGTGCCACCAGCAGAGATCAAGACAGCGGGGGCCGAGGAGATACGCAGTATTTT,CATSRDQDSGGRGDTQYF
once,TRBV11-3,TRBJ2-1,TRBD2,TGTGCCAGCAGCTTAGTAGGGACTAGCAGGGAGCAGTTCTTC,CASSLVGTSREQFF
.,TRBV7-9,TRBJ1-4,TRBD1,TGTGCCAGCAGCTTGAACGGACAGGGTGAAAAACTGTTTTTT,CASSLNGQGEKLFF
.,TRBV29-1,TRBJ1-2,.,TGCAGCGTTGAAGACAGAGGCTATGGCTACACCTTC,CSVEDRGYGYTF
.,TRBV6-5,TRBJ2-1,TRBD2,TGTGCCAGCAGTTACGGGACTAGCCGGGTCAATGAGCAGTTCTTC,CASSYGTSRVNEQFF
.,TRBV7-6,TRBJ2-5,.,TGTGCCAGCAGCTTGGGGGGGGGCCACCAAGAGACCCAGTACTTC,CASSLGGGHQETQYF
.,TRBV29-1,TRBJ2-1,TRBD1,TGCAGCGTTGAATGGGACAGTTTCTACAATGAGCAGTTCTTC,CSVEWDSFYNEQFF
few,TRBV18,TRBJ2-7,TRBD1,TGTGCCAGCTCACCGGACAGGGGAGTCATCGACGAGCAGTACTTC,CASSPDRGVIDEQYF
.,TRBV6-1,TRBJ1-6,TRBD1,TGTGCCAGCAGTGAAGGACAGGGAGTATCACCCCTCCACTTT,CASSEGQGVSPLHF
.,TRBV6-5,TRBJ2-4,TRBD1,TGTGCCAGCAGTTCCCCCACCCACAGGGGAATAAACATTCAGTACTTC,CASSSPTHRGINIQYF
.,TRBV5-4,TRBJ1-1,.,TGTGCCAGCAGTTCCCTTGGGCTAATGAACACTGAAGCTTTCTTT,CASSSLGLMNTEAFF
once,TRBV28,TRBJ2-3,TRBD2,TGTGCCAGCAGTTCGGGGACTAGCGGGGGGGCCGTGACAGATACGCAGTATTTT,CASSSGTSGGAVTDTQYF
once,TRBV27,TRBJ1-4,.,TGTGCCAGCAGTCCTAGAATCACAACTAATGAAAAACTGTTTTTT,CASSPRITTNEKLFF
.,TRBV28,TRBJ1-5,TRBD1,TGTGCCAGCGGGACAGGGGACCTTAGCAATCAGCCCCAGCATTTT,CASGTGDLSNQPQHF
.,TRBV28,TRBJ1-1,TRBD1,TGTGCCAGCAGCCACGGACAGGGTATAAACACTGAAGCTTTCTTT,CASSHGQGINTEAFF
.,TRBV29-1,TRBJ2-5,.,TGCAGCTGCAGGGGAGGGGAGACCCAGTACTTC,CSCRGGETQYF
few,TRBV7-2,TRBJ2-1,TRBD2,TGTGCCAGCAGCTTAGGTCCAGCGGGAGGGGACAATGAGCAGTTCTTC,CASSLGPAGGDNEQFF
.,TRBV6-1,TRBJ1-2,.,TGTGCCAGCAGTGATTACAACTTGGGCGGGGGATATGGCTACACCTTC,CASSDYNLGGGYGYTF
.,TRBV7-9,TRBJ1-1,TRBD1,TGTGCCAGCAGCTACCGGACAGGTGAGGGGACTGAAGCTTTCTTT,CASSYRTGEGTEAFF
.,TRBV6-5,TRBJ2-5,TRBD2,TGTGCCAGCAGGGCGGCTAGCGGGAGGAGGACCCAGTACTTC,CASRAASGRRTQYF
once,TRBV7-2,TRBJ2-3,TRBD2,TGTGCCAGCAGCACCAGGGGGACTAGCTCGGGGCGAGATACGCAGTATTTT,CASSTRGTSSGRDTQYF
.,TRBV18,TRBJ1-2,.,TGTGCCAGCTCACCTGGCCAGAATGGCTACACCTTC,CASSPGQNGYTF
.,TRBV19,TRBJ1-1,TRBD1,TGTGCCAGTAGGGTAGGGACAGGGAGGTCTGAAGCTTTCTTT,CASRVGTGRSEAFF
.,TRBV3-1/TRBV3-2,TRBJ1-2,.,TGTGCCAGCAGCCAAGAACTGCGGACCAGCGGAGGCTACACCTTC,CASSQELRTSGGYTF
.,TRBV28,TRBJ2-7,TRBD2,TGTGCCAGCAGTTTAACGGGGCCTAGCGGGGTCTACGAGCAGTACTTC,CASSLTGPSGVYEQYF
.,TRBV27,TRBJ2-5,TRBD2,TGTGCCAGCAGTAATAGACTAGCGGGAGGGCCGGGGGAGACCCAGTACTTC,CASSNRLAGGPGETQYF
.,TRBV5-4,TRBJ2-7,TRBD1,TGTGCCAGCAGCTTGGACAGGGGTCCCAACTACGAGCAGTACTTC,CASSLDRGPNYEQYF